Listed here are 27 T cell receptor beta chains from one sample, sequenced in a study of T cell repertoires in cytomegalovirus infection. MiXCR was run by TCRdb on the reads, yielding one entry per CDR3 protein. The data hold some 500,000 distinct CDR3 sequences, with roughly a third observed a single time. The antigens these receptors bind are not known. The sample consisted of cultured PBMCs, taken from culture after CMV antigen stimulation. Receptors originate from a human donor in good health (CMV status not recorded). Some clones in this sample may be carry-over from other donors' samples.

At least ten counts were recorded for this clonotype. The CDR3 sequence: CASSPAGSGNTIYF. CDR3 coding DNA: TGTGCCAGCAGCCCCGCAGGCTCTGGAAACACCATATATTTT. The V and J genes are TRBV7-9 and TRBJ1-3; no reliable D call. Per germline, CDR1 SEHNR and CDR2 FQNEAQ (reference sequence). The CDR3 has 14 residues. V was cut by 5 bases and J by 0 bases, with 8 bases left in between.

The gene calls are TRBV7-9 and TRBJ2-7; D ambiguous. Between the trimmed V and J ends, which lost 5 bases and 3 bases, there was a span of 17 bases. The CDR3 has 15 residues. The germline gives CDR1 SEHNR, CDR2 FQNEAQ (reference sequence). This chain's CDR3 is CASSEWMGSSYEQYF. The CDR3, as DNA: TGTGCCAGCAGCGAGTGGATGGGTAGCAGCTACGAGCAGTACTTC.

The chain combines TRBV5-1 with TRBJ2-7; either TRBD1 or TRBD2 may supply D (5 bases each). From germline, CDR1 is SGHRS and CDR2 YFSETQ. Trimming took 4 bases from V and 5 from J, leaving 16 bases between them. The CDR3 totals 14 residues. The CDR3 DNA reads TGCGCCAGCAGCACCCGGGACCCGCACCACGAGCAGTACTTC. Protein: CASSTRDPHHEQYF.

The chain recombines TRBV20-1 with TRBJ2-3, with D perhaps matching TRBD2 (6 bases). V lost 5 bases, J lost 4 bases, and 19 bases lay in between. The CDR3 spans 15 residues. Germline values: CDR1 DFQATT, CDR2 SNEGSKA (reference sequence). CDR3 sequence reads: CSAGDSREFSDTQYF. DNA for the CDR3: TGCAGTGCTGGGGACTCACGGGAGTTCTCAGATACGCAGTATTTT.

This clonotype has only a few counts. The chain joins TRBV7-9 to TRBJ2-3; 7 positions agree with TRBD2. CDR1 is SEHNR, CDR2 FQNEAQ, per germline (reference sequence). This CDR3 region has 14 residues. The V and J ends lost 2 bases and 5 bases, in that order; junction bases with no gene match: 4. The CDR3 spells CASSLLGGGDTQYF. DNA for the CDR3: TGTGCCAGCAGCTTACTGGGCGGGGGAGATACGCAGTATTTT.

The rearrangement links TRBV15 to TRBJ2-7; D may be TRBD1 or TRBD2 (7 bases each). The germline gives CDR1 LNHNV, CDR2 YYDKDF (reference sequence). CDR3 length: 18 residues. Trimming took off 4 bases at V and 2 bases at J, with 24 bases between the two ends. As DNA, the CDR3 is TGTGCCACCAGCAAGGGGGGGTGGAAGACAGGGCGGACCTACGAGCAGTACTTC. Translation: CATSKGGWKTGRTYEQYF.

The V and J genes are TRBV19 and TRBJ2-3, with 9 nucleotides matching TRBD1. Germline values: CDR1 LNHDA, CDR2 SQIVND (reference sequence). Trimming at V came to 3 bases and at J to 0 bases, leaving 4 bases not matched to a gene. The CDR3 sequence is 16 residues long. The CDR3 DNA reads as TGTGCCAGTAGTATGCTGACAGGGGGGAGCACAGATACGCAGTATTTT. It codes for CASSMLTGGSTDTQYF.

This clonotype was found a few times. This chain joins TRBV12-3 or TRBV12-4 and TRBJ2-1; TRBD2 matches at 8 bases. The CDR3 length is 17 residues. V was clipped by 3 bases and J by 2 bases; unmatched bases: 9. CDR3 region: CASSFRLAGGAYNEQFF. The CDR3 DNA reads TGTGCCAGCAGTTTTAGGTTGGCGGGAGGAGCCTACAATGAGCAGTTCTTC.

V gene TRBV7-9 combines with J gene TRBJ1-2, with 7 bases lining up with TRBD1. Trimming removed 1 base from V and 5 bases from J; junction bases left unmatched: 7. CDR1 is SEHNR and CDR2 is FQNEAQ in the germline V gene (reference sequence). The CDR3 totals 15 residues. The CDR3 sequence is CASSLVGTARYGYTF. In DNA, the CDR3 is TGTGCCAGCAGCTTAGTGGGGACAGCCCGTTATGGCTACACCTTC.

V usage is TRBV15 and J usage is TRBJ2-1, with D possibly being TRBD2 (5 bases). V lost 8 bases to trimming and J lost 3 bases, with 8 bases between them. The germline gives CDR1 LNHNV, CDR2 YYDKDF (reference sequence). The CDR3 sequence is 12 residues long. The CDR3 is CATSAGYNEQFF. Here the CDR3 DNA reads TGTGCCACCTCCGCGGGCTACAATGAGCAGTTCTTC.

The chain carries TRBV7-3 and TRBJ1-1; maybe TRBD1 (6 bases). V lost 2 bases and J 1 base, leaving 14 bases between the germline ends. This CDR3 is 16 amino acids long. CDR1 and CDR2 (germline): SGHTA, FQGTGA. The CDR3 DNA reads as TGTGCCAGCAGCTTAGGGGGGGCGTGGGGGAACACTGAAGCTTTCTTT. Amino acids: CASSLGGAWGNTEAFF.

This clonotype was found a few times. The CDR3 protein is CASSQISWGFGGSSYNEQFF. The CDR3 nucleotides are TGCGCCAGCAGTCAAATATCGTGGGGGTTTGGCGGGAGCTCCTACAATGAGCAGTTCTTC. This chain links TRBV23-1 with TRBJ2-1; TRBD2 matches 7 bases. TRBV23-1 is reported as an ORF; its role is uncertain. V was clipped by 2 bases and J by 0 bases; unmatched bases: 16. This CDR3 region has 20 residues.

The V call is TRBV11-3, the J call TRBJ2-2, with D perhaps given as TRBD1 or TRBD2 (6 bases each). CDR3 length: 14 residues. V was cut by 1 base and J by 7 bases, with 10 bases left in between. CDR1 and CDR2 (germline): SGHNT, YENEEA. The CDR3 bases are TGTGCCAGCAGCTTAGCGGGGGCGGACGGGGAGCTGTTTTTT. It translates to CASSLAGADGELFF. Full variable domain (missing parts from reference TRBV11-3 and TRBJ2-2): EAGVVQSPRYKIIEKKQPVAFWCNPISGHNTLYWYLQNLGQGPELLIRYENEEAVDDSQLPKDRFSAERLKGVDSTLKIQPAELGDSAVYLCASSLAGADGELFFGEGSRLTVL.

V and J are TRBV18 and TRBJ2-7; 7 bases agree with TRBD1. Germline V gene data show CDR1 as KGHSH and CDR2 as LQKENI. The J segment lost 6 bases and the V segment lost 8 bases, leaving 13 bases of the junction unmatched. CDR3 length: 14 residues. CDR3 residues: CASGPRDSSPEQYF. DNA for the CDR3: TGTGCCAGCGGCCCCCGGGACAGTTCTCCCGAGCAGTACTTC.

The chain carries TRBV12-3 or TRBV12-4 and TRBJ2-5, with 9 positions matching TRBD1. This CDR3 comprises 16 residues. The junction had 10 bases not matched to a gene; V was cut back by 6 bases and J by 2 bases. CDR3 in amino acids: CASRLGQGMGQETQYF. CDR3 in DNA: TGTGCCAGCAGACTAGGACAGGGGATGGGACAAGAGACCCAGTACTTC.

In its sample, this clonotype was seen many times. V and J are TRBV7-9 and TRBJ1-2; TRBD1 matches at 7 bases. The V segment lost 5 bases and the J segment 3 bases; nucleotides outside the gene matches: 6. The CDR3 extends over 14 amino acids. The germline gives CDR1 SEHNR, CDR2 FQNEAQ (reference sequence). The DNA of the CDR3 is TGTGCCAGCAGCAGTACAGGGGCGGACTATGGCTACACCTTC. Translation gives CASSSTGADYGYTF. The full variable domain, completed using reference TRBV7-9 and TRBJ1-2, is DTGVSQNPRHKITKRGQNVTFRCDPISEHNRLYWYRQTLGQGPEFLTYFQNEAQLEKSRLLSDRFSAERPKGSFSTLEIQRTEQGDSAMYLCASSSTGADYGYTFGSGTRLTVV.

This chain uses TRBV27 with TRBJ2-1; D is uncertain. V dropped 5 bases and J dropped 10 bases, with 18 bases sitting between them. Germline V gene sequence: CDR1 MNHEY, CDR2 SMNVEV (reference sequence). This CDR3 contains 14 residues. The CDR3 region is CASSLTPGWFEQFF. The CDR3 DNA reads TGTGCCAGCAGTCTAACCCCCGGCTGGTTCGAGCAGTTCTTC.

A remark on this clonotype: A read error is likely, as this CDR3 ends without the conserved phenylalanine or tryptophan. The chain recombines TRBV11-2 with TRBJ2-3; D is undetermined. The CDR3 consists of 12 residues. With 3 bases removed from V and 5 bases from J, the gap between germline ends came to 6 bases. CDR1 SGHAT and CDR2 FQNNGV come from the germline V gene. The CDR3 DNA reads as TGTGCCAGCAGCTTCGTTCTAGATACGCAGTATTCT. This translates into CASSFVLDTQYS.

This clonotype appeared many times. This chain joins TRBV7-2 and TRBJ2-3; D remains ambiguous. CDR3 length: 14 amino acids. Germline V gene data show CDR1 as SGHTA and CDR2 as FQGNSA. With 3 bases removed from V and 5 bases from J, the gap between germline ends came to 12 bases. The CDR3 DNA reads TGTGCCAGCAGCTTCCGCCCGGCAAAAGATACGCAGTATTTT. Translation gives CASSFRPAKDTQYF.

This clonotype has at least ten counts. The rearrangement uses TRBV12-3 or TRBV12-4 and TRBJ2-7, with TRBD1 as a possible D gene (6 bases). Trimming cost V 6 bases and J 5 bases, with 17 bases left between them. The CDR3 runs to 14 residues. The CDR3 loop reads CASRNREINDEQYF. DNA for the CDR3: TGTGCCAGCAGGAACAGGGAAATCAACGACGAGCAGTACTTC.

The gene calls are TRBV4-1 and TRBJ1-3, with TRBD1 matching over 8 bases. The V gene end was trimmed by 2 bases and the J gene end by 2 bases; junction bases not matched to a gene: 8. Germline CDR1 is MGHRA and CDR2 is YSYEKL. This CDR3 spans 17 amino acids. The CDR3 nucleotides are TGCGCCAGCAGCCAACAGGACAGGGCCACCACTGGAAACACCATATATTTT. It codes for CASSQQDRATTGNTIYF.

This clonotype turned up a few times. The rearrangement joins TRBV6-1 to TRBJ2-3; TRBD2 aligns across 14 bases. The length of the CDR3 is 15 residues. Trimming at V came to 1 base and at J to 9 bases, leaving 3 bases not matched to a gene. Germline-derived CDR1 and CDR2 are MNHNS and SASEGT. CDR3 protein: CASSEEGLAGVTQYF. In nucleotides, the CDR3 is TGTGCCAGCAGTGAAGAGGGACTAGCGGGAGTGACGCAGTATTTT.

The chain combines TRBV9 with TRBJ2-2; 12 positions agree with TRBD2. Germline CDR1 reads SGDLS; CDR2 reads YYNGEE. V lost 0 bases to trimming and J lost 1 base; unmatched junction nucleotides: 13. CDR3 length: 21 amino acids. CDR3 amino acids: CASSVDRLAGARVENTGELFF. For the CDR3, the DNA is TGTGCCAGCAGCGTAGACCGACTAGCGGGAGCCCGAGTGGAGAACACCGGGGAGCTGTTTTTT.

This clonotype was counted between two and nine times. The rearrangement joins TRBV4-1 to TRBJ2-1; 13 bases align to TRBD2. V shed 4 bases and J 7 bases; nucleotides not matched to a gene: 13. CDR1 MGHRA and CDR2 YSYEKL come from the germline V gene. This CDR3 spans 18 amino acids. The CDR3 loop is CASSPERRLAGGGNEQFF. CDR3 DNA sequence: TGCGCCAGCAGCCCCGAGCGGCGACTAGCGGGAGGAGGGAATGAGCAGTTCTTC.

The gene calls are TRBV6-5 and TRBJ1-3; no definite D call. The CDR3 runs to 14 residues. Germline V gene lookup returns CDR1 MNHEY and CDR2 SVGAGI. V was trimmed by 8 bases and J by 4 bases, leaving 15 bases between them. CDR3 bases: TGTGCCAGCGGCCGGGTGGGGTTCGGAAACACCATATATTTT. Its translation: CASGRVGFGNTIYF.

The chain joins TRBV7-4 to TRBJ2-1, with D unclear. Germline CDR1 is SGHVT and CDR2 is SQSDAQ. CDR3 length: 12 residues. Trimming pared 9 bases from V and 7 bases from J, leaving 13 bases between. The CDR3 reads CASRPLMNEQFF. As DNA, the CDR3 is TGTGCCAGTAGACCCCTAATGAATGAGCAGTTCTTC.

V usage is TRBV11-3 and J usage is TRBJ2-2, with 8 bases identical to TRBD1. CDR1 is SGHNT and CDR2 is YENEEA in the germline V gene. The CDR3 spans 17 residues. J was trimmed by 0 bases and V by 5 bases; bases with no gene match: 8. CDR3 sequence (DNA): TGTGCCAGCAGCCTGACAGGGGTGGGATCGAACACCGGGGAGCTGTTTTTT. It codes for CASSLTGVGSNTGELFF.